This T cell receptor (beta chain) is from a study of blood T cell repertoires in COVID-19. Whole-study context: Some COVID-19 samples were acute and others convalescent; all came from the United States, Italy and Spain.

CDR1 LGHDT and CDR2 YNNKEL come from the germline V gene (reference sequence). Trimming took off 0 bases at V and 6 bases at J, with 6 bases between the two ends. The CDR3 length is 13 residues. The table lists this clone with a count of one. As processed by the authors: Counts of nucleated cells, estimated from reference gene primer amplification, were obtained. TCRdb's table, derived via immunoSEQ multiplex PCR, lists solely in-frame clones and lacks some. D and trimming were read from the DNA, whereas the V and J calls and clone size are those reported in that table. The sample includes over 90,000 clones, roughly 82% of them seen just once.

This chain links TRBV3-1 (or the pseudogene TRBV3-2) with TRBJ1-5; no clear D gene. The clonotype originates from a human donor in a cohort sampled during active COVID-19. Sequencing was carried out using peripheral blood. CDR3 amino acids: CASSQDTGQPQHF. DNA for the CDR3: TGTGCCAGCAGCCAAGATACGGGTCAGCCCCAGCATTTT.